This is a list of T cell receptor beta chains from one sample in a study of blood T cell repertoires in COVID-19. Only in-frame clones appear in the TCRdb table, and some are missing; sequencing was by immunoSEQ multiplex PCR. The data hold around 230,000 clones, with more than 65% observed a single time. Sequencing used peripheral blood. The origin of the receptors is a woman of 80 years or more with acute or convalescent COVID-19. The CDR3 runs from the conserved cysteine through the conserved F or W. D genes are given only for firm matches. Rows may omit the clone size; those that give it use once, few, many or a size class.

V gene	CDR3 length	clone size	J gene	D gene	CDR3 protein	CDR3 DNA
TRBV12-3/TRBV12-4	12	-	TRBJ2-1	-	CASSPRVGEQFF	TGTGCCAGCAGTCCGCGTGTCGGTGAGCAGTTCTTC
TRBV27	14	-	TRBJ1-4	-	CASSFSGGTEKLFF	TGTGCCAGCAGTTTCTCGGGGGGGACTGAAAAACTGTTTTTT
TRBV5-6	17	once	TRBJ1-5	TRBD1	CASSLGFGQGGNQPQHF	TGTGCCAGCAGCTTGGGTTTTGGACAGGGAGGTAATCAGCCCCAGCATTTT
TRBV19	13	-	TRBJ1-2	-	CATSMGYSYGYTF	TGTGCCACTAGTATGGGTTACAGCTATGGCTACACCTTC
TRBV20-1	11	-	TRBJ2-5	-	CSAESGETQYF	TGCAGTGCGGAGTCAGGGGAGACCCAGTACTTC
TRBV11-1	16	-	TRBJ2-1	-	CASSLDSPSSYNEQFF	TGTGCCAGCAGCTTAGACTCCCCGAGCTCCTACAATGAGCAGTTCTTC
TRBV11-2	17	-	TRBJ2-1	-	CASSLVVGRERVNEQFF	TGTGCCAGCAGCTTAGTGGTGGGTCGGGAGAGGGTCAATGAGCAGTTCTTC
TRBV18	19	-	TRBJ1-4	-	CASSPRGAGTTATNEKLFF	TGTGCCAGCTCACCACGTGGGGCAGGGACAACTGCAACTAATGAAAAACTGTTTTTT
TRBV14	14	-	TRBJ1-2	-	CASSRRGSIYGYTF	TGTGCCAGCAGCCGCCGGGGATCTATCTATGGCTACACCTTC
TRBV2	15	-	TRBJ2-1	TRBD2	CASSTTSGTYNEQFF	TGTGCCAGCAGTACCACTAGCGGGACTTACAATGAGCAGTTCTTC
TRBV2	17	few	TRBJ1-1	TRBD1	CASSDLIGQGSNTEAFF	TGTGCCAGCAGCGATTTGATCGGACAGGGGTCGAACACTGAAGCTTTCTTT
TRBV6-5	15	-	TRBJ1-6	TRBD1	CASSSGTVNNSPLHF	TGTGCCAGCAGTTCCGGGACAGTGAATAATTCACCCCTCCACTTT
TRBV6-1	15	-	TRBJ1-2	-	CASSDPRQANYGYTF	TGTGCCAGCAGTGACCCCAGACAAGCTAACTATGGCTACACCTTC
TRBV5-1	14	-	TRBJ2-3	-	CASSPERDRPTQYF	TGCGCCAGCAGCCCCGAACGAGACAGACCCACGCAGTATTTT
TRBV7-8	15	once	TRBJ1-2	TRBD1	CASSPGRDRGRGYTF	TGTGCCAGCAGCCCTGGCCGGGACAGGGGACGAGGCTACACCTTC
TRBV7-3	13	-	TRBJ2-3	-	CASSLTAVDTQYF	TGTGCCAGCAGCTTAACAGCCGTAGATACGCAGTATTTT
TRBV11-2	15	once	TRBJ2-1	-	CASSLGVGTLNEQFF	TGTGCCAGCAGCTTAGGTGTGGGGACACTTAATGAGCAGTTCTTC
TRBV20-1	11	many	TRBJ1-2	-	CSASLGGGYTF	TGCAGTGCTAGTCTTGGGGGGGGCTACACCTTC
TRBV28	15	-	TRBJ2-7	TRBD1	CASSFTHLDRDEQYF	TGTGCCAGCAGTTTCACTCACCTTGACAGGGACGAGCAGTACTTC
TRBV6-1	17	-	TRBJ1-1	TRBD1	CASRESTGAERNTEAFF	TGTGCCAGCAGAGAATCGACAGGGGCGGAGAGGAACACTGAAGCTTTCTTT
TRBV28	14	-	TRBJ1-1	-	CASSTNRVGTEAFF	TGTGCCAGCAGTACCAACAGGGTGGGCACTGAAGCTTTCTTT
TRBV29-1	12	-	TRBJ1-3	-	CSVLGDGNTIYF	TGCAGCGTTTTAGGGGATGGAAACACCATATATTTT
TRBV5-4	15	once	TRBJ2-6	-	CASSRRTPGANVLTF	TGTGCCAGCAGCCGCCGGACACCCGGGGCCAACGTCCTGACTTTC
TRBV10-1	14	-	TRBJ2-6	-	CASIRSRGANVLTF	TGCGCCAGCATTCGATCACGGGGGGCCAACGTCCTGACTTTC
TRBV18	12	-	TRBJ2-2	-	CASHPGTGELFF	TGTGCCAGCCACCCAGGGACCGGGGAGCTGTTTTTT
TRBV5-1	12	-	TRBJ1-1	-	CASTVGGTEAFF	TGCGCCAGTACGGTGGGCGGGACTGAAGCTTTCTTT
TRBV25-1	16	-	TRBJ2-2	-	CASSEYKARVTGELFF	TGTGCCAGCAGTGAATATAAGGCCAGGGTCACCGGGGAGCTGTTTTTT
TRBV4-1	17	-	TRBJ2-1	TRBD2	CASSQDHNAGGRNEQFF	TGCGCCAGCAGCCAAGATCATAATGCGGGAGGGCGGAATGAGCAGTTCTTC
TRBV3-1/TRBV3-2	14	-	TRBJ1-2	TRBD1	CASSQGQGIYGYTF	TGTGCCAGCAGCCAAGGACAGGGGATTTATGGCTACACCTTC
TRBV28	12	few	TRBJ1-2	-	CASSQPGDGYTF	TGTGCCAGCAGCCAGCCGGGGGATGGCTACACCTTC
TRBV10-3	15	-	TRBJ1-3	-	CAISKSAGSGNTIYF	TGTGCCATCAGCAAGAGCGCAGGGTCTGGAAACACCATATATTTT
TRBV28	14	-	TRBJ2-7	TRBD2	CASSFPGTSGLQYF	TGTGCCAGCAGTTTCCCGGGGACTAGCGGATTGCAGTACTTC
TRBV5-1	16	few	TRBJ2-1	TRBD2	CASSSSGASSYNEQFF	TGCGCCAGCAGCTCCAGCGGGGCGAGCTCCTACAATGAGCAGTTCTTC
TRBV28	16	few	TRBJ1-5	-	CASSPPPPGGSQPQHF	TGTGCCAGCAGTCCTCCTCCCCCGGGGGGCAGTCAGCCCCAGCATTTT
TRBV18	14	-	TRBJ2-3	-	CASSPVTGEDTQYF	TGTGCCAGCTCACCGGTGACGGGGGAGGATACGCAGTATTTT
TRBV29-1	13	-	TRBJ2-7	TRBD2	CSVKRGVNHEQYF	TGCAGCGTAAAGCGGGGGGTAAACCACGAGCAGTACTTC
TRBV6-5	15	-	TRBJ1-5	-	CASSFRGNGNQPQHF	TGTGCCAGCAGTTTCCGGGGTAACGGCAATCAGCCCCAGCATTTT
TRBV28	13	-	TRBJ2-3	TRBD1	CASILDRGRTQYF	TGTGCCAGCATCCTTGACAGGGGAAGGACGCAGTATTTT
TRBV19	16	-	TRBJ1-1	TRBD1	CASSRRQGAWGTEAFF	TGTGCCAGTAGTCGCCGACAGGGGGCCTGGGGCACTGAAGCTTTCTTT
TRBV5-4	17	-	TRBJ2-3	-	CASSLSGGSTRMYTQYF	TGTGCCAGCAGCTTGTCCGGGGGATCCACACGCATGTATACGCAGTATTTT
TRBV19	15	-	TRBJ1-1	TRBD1	CASSDRDRADTEAFF	TGTGCCAGTAGTGACCGGGACAGGGCAGACACTGAAGCTTTCTTT
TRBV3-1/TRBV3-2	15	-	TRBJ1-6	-	CASSQEMGGNSPLHF	TGTGCCAGCAGCCAAGAAATGGGAGGAAATTCACCCCTCCACTTT
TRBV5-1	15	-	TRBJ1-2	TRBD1	CASSLGDSSNYGYTF	TGCGCCAGCAGCTTAGGGGACAGCTCAAACTATGGCTACACCTTC
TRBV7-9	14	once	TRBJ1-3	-	CASSLPISGNTIYF	TGTGCCAGCAGCCTACCGATCTCTGGAAACACCATATATTTT
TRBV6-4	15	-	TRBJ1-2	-	CASSESAITNYGYTF	TGTGCCAGCAGTGAGTCCGCGATAACTAACTATGGCTACACCTTC
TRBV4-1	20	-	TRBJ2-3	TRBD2	CASSQDMLAGEVEVPDTQYF	TGCGCCAGCAGCCAAGATATGCTCGCGGGAGAGGTCGAGGTGCCAGATACGCAGTATTTT
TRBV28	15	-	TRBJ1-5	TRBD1	CASRYRPTGTQPQHF	TGTGCCAGCAGGTACCGACCGACAGGGACTCAGCCCCAGCATTTT
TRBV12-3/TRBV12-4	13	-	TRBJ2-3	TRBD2	CAIRRLAEDTQYF	TGTGCCATCCGACGACTAGCAGAAGATACGCAGTATTTT
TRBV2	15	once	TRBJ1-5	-	CASSEAWGEWQPQHF	TGTGCCAGCAGTGAAGCATGGGGGGAGTGGCAGCCCCAGCATTTT
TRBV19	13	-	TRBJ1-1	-	CASRVGGTPEAFF	TGTGCCAGTAGGGTAGGGGGAACTCCCGAAGCTTTCTTT